The T cell receptor beta chain under discussion was sequenced for a study of human T cells and chemical hapten exposure. Study overall: Sensitization was performed using 2% DPC on a roughly 2 cm by roughly 2 cm upper inner arm skin site.

This clonotype was found a few times. Germline V gives CDR1 SGHRS, CDR2 YFSETQ. The CDR3 extends over 16 amino acids. With 0 bases removed from V and 8 bases from J, the gap between germline ends came to 20 bases. During construction of the library, unique molecular identifiers were attached to individual cDNA molecules for quantitative, reproducible TCR counting. TCRdb re-called the RACE reads through MiXCR, storing one row per CDR3 protein. Here the sample spans 250,000 or so distinct CDR3 sequences, roughly 8% being singletons. Time point defined: pre-sensitization, week 0. Treatment noted: therapeutic diphenylcyclopropenone sensitization with weekly scalp DPC.

The clonotype originates from a man between 18 and 35 years old with alopecia areata. Some clones in this sample may be carry-over from other donors' samples. The sequences come from whole blood, collected in connection with sensitization to the hapten diphenylcyclopropenone (DPC). The V and J genes are TRBV5-1 and TRBJ1-1; D gene unclear. The CDR3 protein is CASSLESVRTLLEAFF. CDR3 nucleotides: TGCGCCAGCAGCTTGGAGTCTGTACGTACGCTACTAGAAGCTTTCTTT.